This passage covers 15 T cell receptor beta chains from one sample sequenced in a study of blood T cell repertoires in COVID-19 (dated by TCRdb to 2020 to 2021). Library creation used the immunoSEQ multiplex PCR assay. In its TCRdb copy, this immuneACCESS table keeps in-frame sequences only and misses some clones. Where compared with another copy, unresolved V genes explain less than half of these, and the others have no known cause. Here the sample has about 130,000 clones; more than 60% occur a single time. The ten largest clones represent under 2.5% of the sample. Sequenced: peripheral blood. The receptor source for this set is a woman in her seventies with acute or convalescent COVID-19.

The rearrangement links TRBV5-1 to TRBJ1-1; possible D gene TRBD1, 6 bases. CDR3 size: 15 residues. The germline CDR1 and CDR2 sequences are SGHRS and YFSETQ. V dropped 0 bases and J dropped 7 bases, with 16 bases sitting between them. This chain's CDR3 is CASSLDGKRQVEAFF. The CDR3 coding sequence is TGCGCCAGCAGCTTGGATGGTAAACGACAGGTTGAAGCTTTCTTT.

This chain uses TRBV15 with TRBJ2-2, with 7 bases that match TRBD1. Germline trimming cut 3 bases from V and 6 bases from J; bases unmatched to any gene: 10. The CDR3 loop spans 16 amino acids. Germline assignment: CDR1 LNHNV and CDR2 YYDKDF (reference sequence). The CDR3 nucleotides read TGTGCCACCAGCAGGGCACCCCGGGACAGACCCGGGGAGCTGTTTTTT. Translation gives CATSRAPRDRPGELFF.

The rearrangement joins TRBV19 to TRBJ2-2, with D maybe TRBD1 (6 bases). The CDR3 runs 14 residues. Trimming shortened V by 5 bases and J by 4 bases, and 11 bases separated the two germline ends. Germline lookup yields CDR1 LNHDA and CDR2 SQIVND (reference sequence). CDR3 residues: CASSSQTGTGELFF. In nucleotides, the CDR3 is TGTGCCAGTAGTTCTCAGACAGGCACCGGGGAGCTGTTTTTT.

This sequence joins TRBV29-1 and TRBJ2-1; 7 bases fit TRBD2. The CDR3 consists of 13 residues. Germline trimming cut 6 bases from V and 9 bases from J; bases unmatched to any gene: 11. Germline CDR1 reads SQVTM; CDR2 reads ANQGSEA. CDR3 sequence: CSVVKGGGGEQFF. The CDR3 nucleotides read TGCAGCGTCGTCAAAGGTGGCGGGGGTGAGCAGTTCTTC.

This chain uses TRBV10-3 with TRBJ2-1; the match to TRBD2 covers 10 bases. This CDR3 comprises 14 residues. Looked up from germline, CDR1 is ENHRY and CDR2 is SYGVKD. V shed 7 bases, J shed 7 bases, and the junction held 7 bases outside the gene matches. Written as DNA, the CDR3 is TGTGCCATCAACCAACCGACTAGCGGGAATGAGCAGTTCTTC. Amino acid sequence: CAINQPTSGNEQFF.

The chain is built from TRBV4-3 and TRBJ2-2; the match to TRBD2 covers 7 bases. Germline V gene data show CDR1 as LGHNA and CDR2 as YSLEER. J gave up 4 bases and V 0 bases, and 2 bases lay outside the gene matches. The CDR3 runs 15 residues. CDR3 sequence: CASSQEKRGTGELFF. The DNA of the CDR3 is TGCGCCAGCAGCCAAGAGAAGCGGGGCACCGGGGAGCTGTTTTTT.

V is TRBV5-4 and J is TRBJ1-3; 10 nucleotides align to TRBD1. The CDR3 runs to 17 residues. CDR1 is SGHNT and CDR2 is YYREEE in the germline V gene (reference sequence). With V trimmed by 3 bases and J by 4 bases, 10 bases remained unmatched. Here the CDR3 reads CASSYGTGELSGNTIYF. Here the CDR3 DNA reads TGTGCCAGCAGCTACGGGACAGGGGAACTATCAGGAAACACCATATATTTT. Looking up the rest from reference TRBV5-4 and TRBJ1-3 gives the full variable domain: ETGVTQSPTHLIKTRGQQVTLRCSSQSGHNTVSWYQQALGQGPQFIFQYYREEENGRGNFPPRFSGLQFPNYSSELNVNALELDDSALYLCASSYGTGELSGNTIYFGEGSWLTVV.

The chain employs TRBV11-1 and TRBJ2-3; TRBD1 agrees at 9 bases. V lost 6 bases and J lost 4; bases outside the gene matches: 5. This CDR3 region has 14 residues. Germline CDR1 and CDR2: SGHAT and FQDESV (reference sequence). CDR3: CASSIQGAADTQYF. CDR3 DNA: TGTGCCAGCAGTATACAGGGGGCGGCAGATACGCAGTATTTT.

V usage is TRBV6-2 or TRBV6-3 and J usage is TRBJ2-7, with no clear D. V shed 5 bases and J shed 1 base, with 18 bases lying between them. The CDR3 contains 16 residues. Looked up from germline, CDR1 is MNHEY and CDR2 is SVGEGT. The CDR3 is CASSPASVGSSYEQYF. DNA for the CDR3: TGTGCCAGCAGTCCAGCGTCGGTCGGGTCATCCTACGAGCAGTACTTC.

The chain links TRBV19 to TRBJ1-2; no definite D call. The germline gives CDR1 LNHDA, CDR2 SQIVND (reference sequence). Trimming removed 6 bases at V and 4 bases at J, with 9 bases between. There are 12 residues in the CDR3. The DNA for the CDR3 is TGTGCCAGTAGGGATACAGCCTATGGCTACACCTTC. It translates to CASRDTAYGYTF.

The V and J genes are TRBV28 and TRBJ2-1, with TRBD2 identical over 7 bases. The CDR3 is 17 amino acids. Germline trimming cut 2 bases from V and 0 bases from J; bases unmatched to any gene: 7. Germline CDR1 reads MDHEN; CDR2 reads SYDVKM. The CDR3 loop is CASSLSGDWSSYNEQFF. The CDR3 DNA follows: TGTGCCAGCAGTTTAAGCGGGGACTGGAGCTCCTACAATGAGCAGTTCTTC.

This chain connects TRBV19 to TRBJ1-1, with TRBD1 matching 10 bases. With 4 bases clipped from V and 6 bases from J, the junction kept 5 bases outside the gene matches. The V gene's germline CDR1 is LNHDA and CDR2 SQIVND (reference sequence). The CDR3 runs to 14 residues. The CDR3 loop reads CASSRTGGRAEAFF. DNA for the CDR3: TGTGCCAGTAGTAGGACAGGGGGACGCGCTGAAGCTTTCTTT.

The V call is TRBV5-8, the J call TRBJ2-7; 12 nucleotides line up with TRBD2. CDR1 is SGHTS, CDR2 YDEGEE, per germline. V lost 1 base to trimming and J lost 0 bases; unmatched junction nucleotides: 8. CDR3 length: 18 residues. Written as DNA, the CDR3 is TGTGCCAGCAGCTTGAGGTGGACTAGCGGGAAACTCTCCTACGAGCAGTACTTC. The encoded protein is CASSLRWTSGKLSYEQYF.

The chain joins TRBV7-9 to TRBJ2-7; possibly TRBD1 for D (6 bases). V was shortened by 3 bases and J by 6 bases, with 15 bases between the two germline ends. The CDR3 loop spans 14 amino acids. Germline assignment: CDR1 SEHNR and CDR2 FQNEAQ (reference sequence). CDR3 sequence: CASSLGQGIGEQYF. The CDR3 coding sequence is TGTGCCAGCAGCTTGGGGCAGGGGATAGGCGAGCAGTACTTC.

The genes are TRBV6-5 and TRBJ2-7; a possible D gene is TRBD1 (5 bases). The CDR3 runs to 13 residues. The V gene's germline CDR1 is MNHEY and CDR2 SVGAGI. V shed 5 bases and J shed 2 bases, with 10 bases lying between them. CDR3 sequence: CASSPDSTYEQYF. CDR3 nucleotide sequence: TGTGCCAGCAGTCCTGACAGTACCTACGAGCAGTACTTC.